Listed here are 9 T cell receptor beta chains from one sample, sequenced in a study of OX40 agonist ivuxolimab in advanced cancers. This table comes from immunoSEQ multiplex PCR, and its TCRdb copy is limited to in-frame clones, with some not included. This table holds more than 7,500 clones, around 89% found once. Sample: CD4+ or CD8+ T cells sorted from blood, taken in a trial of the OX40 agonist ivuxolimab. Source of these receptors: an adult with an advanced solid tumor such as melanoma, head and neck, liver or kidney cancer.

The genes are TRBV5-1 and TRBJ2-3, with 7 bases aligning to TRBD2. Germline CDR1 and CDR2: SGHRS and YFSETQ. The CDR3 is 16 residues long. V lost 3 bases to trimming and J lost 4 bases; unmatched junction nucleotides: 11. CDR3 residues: CASSSLAESGPDTQYF. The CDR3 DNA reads TGCGCCAGCAGCTCCCTAGCGGAGTCGGGGCCAGATACGCAGTATTTT. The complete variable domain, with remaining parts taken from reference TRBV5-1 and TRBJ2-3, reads KAGVTQTPRYLIKTRGQQVTLSCSPISGHRSVSWYQQTPGQGLQFLFEYFSETQRNKGNFPGRFSGRQFSNSRSEMNVSTLELGDSALYLCASSSLAESGPDTQYFGPGTRLTVL.

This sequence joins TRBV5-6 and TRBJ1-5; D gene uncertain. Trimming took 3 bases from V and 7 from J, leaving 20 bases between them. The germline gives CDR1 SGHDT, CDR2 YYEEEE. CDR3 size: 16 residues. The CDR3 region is CASSWYLEGPRQPQHF. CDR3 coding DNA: TGTGCCAGCAGCTGGTATCTGGAGGGTCCCCGACAGCCCCAGCATTTT.

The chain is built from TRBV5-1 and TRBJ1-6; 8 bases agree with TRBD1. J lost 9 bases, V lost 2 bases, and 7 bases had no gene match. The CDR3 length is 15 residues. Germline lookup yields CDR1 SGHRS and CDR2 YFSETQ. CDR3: CASSLSGTGSSPLHF. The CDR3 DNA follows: TGCGCCAGCAGCTTATCCGGGACAGGTTCTTCACCCCTCCACTTT.

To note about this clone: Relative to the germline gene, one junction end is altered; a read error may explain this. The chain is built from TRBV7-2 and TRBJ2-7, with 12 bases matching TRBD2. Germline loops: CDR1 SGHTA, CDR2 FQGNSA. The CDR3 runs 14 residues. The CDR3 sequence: CASSLAGGYYEQYF. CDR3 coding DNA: TGTGCCAGCAGCCTAGCGGGGGGGTACTACGAACAGTACTTC. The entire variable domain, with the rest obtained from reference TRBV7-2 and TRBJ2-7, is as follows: GAGVSQSPSNKVTEKGKDVELRCDPISGHTALYWYRQSLGQGLEFLIYFQGNSAPDKSGLPSDRFSAERTGGSVSTLTIQRTQQEDSAVYLCASSLAGGYYEQYFGPGTRLTVT.

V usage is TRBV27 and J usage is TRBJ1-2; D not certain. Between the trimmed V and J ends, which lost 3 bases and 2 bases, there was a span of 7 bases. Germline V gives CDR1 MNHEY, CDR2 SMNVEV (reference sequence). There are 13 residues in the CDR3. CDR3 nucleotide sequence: TGTGCCAGCAGTTTGAATAGAAACTATGGCTACACCTTC. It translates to CASSLNRNYGYTF.

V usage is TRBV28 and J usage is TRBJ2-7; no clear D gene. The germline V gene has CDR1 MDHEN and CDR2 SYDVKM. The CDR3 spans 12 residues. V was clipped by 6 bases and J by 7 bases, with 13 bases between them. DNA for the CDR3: TGTGCCAGCAGACGTCCCGGCGAGGAGCAGTACTTC. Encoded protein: CASRRPGEEQYF.

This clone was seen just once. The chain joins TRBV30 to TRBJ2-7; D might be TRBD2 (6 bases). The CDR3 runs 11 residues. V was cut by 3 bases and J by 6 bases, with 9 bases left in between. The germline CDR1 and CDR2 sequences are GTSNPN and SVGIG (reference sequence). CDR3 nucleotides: TGTGCCTGGAGGGCGGGATCCGAGCAGTACTTC. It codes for CAWRAGSEQYF.

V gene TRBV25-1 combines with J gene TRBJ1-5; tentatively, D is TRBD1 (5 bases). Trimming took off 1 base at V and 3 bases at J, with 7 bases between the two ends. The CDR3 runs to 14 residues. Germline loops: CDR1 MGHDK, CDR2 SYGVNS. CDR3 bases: TGTGCCAGCAGTGAATGGGGGTACAATCAGCCCCAGCATTTT. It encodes CASSEWGYNQPQHF.

CDR3 protein: CASSQDVSADNPNYEQYF. The CDR3 region has the DNA TGCGCCAGCAGCCAAGATGTGTCGGCGGACAATCCCAACTACGAGCAGTACTTC. The chain couples TRBV4-3 to TRBJ2-7; D may be TRBD1 (5 bases). Trimming took off 0 bases at V and 3 bases at J, with 21 bases between the two ends. Germline V gives CDR1 LGHNA, CDR2 YSLEER. The CDR3 runs 18 residues.